Listed below are T cell receptor beta chains from one sample, sequenced in a study of T cell responses to AZD1222 COVID-19 vaccine. Method: immunoSEQ multiplex PCR; TCRdb's copy keeps in-frame clones and lacks some. This sample carries around 120,000 clones, about 90% of them seen once, and the ten largest clones take around 1.5%. Sequences were derived from peripheral blood, sampled 28 days after the second AZD1222 dose. The receptor source for this set is an adult who received the AZD1222 COVID-19 vaccine. CDR3s include the opening cysteine and the closing phenylalanine or tryptophan.

TRBJ1-4 | TRBV28 | CASSLEGHYEKLFF
TRBJ2-5 | TRBV5-4 | CASSPGLAGPQETQYF
TRBJ1-4 | TRBV19 | CASGTLGQLNEKLFF
TRBJ1-2 | TRBV19 | CASSTTGYYGYTF
TRBJ2-7 | TRBV7-9 | CASSQWGQGMEQYF
TRBJ1-1 | TRBV6-5 | CASSYRRNTEAFF
TRBJ2-7 | TRBV4-1 | CASSQDRDRGFVYEQYF
TRBJ2-1 | TRBV14 | CASSQGQAADNEQFF
TRBJ2-1 | TRBV24-1 | CATSDQGGNEQFF
TRBJ1-5 | TRBV6-1 | CASSELGTIQPQHF
TRBJ1-5 | TRBV27 | CASSSGQFNQPQHF
TRBJ1-1 | TRBV2 | CASLLDRLGTEAFF
TRBJ1-5 | TRBV27 | CASSTSNQPQHF